This T cell receptor (beta chain) stems from a study of blood T cells in healthy people across ages. Sample-barcoded 5' priming and a J-beta primer mix drove a second PCR of about 6 to 12 cycles. TCRdb analysed the 5' RACE reads with MiXCR anew, one entry per CDR3 protein. Here the sample spans about 1.5 million distinct CDR3 sequences, 35% to 45% being singletons. The germline gives CDR1 MDHEN, CDR2 SYDVKM. The CDR3 extends over 12 amino acids. V lost 6 bases, J lost 7 bases, and 10 bases lay in between. This clonotype was picked up a small number of times. The target antigen is unknown. Study-level points and caveats: Roughly linear declines in TCR beta diversity per million T cells occurred with age.

The V and J genes are TRBV28 and TRBJ2-1; a possible D gene is TRBD1 (6 bases). The sample taken for sequencing was blood. The TCR sequence derives from a young woman in good health. CDR3 sequence (DNA): TGTGCCAGCAGCCCGGGACAAAATGAGCAGTTCTTC. It specifies CASSPGQNEQFF.